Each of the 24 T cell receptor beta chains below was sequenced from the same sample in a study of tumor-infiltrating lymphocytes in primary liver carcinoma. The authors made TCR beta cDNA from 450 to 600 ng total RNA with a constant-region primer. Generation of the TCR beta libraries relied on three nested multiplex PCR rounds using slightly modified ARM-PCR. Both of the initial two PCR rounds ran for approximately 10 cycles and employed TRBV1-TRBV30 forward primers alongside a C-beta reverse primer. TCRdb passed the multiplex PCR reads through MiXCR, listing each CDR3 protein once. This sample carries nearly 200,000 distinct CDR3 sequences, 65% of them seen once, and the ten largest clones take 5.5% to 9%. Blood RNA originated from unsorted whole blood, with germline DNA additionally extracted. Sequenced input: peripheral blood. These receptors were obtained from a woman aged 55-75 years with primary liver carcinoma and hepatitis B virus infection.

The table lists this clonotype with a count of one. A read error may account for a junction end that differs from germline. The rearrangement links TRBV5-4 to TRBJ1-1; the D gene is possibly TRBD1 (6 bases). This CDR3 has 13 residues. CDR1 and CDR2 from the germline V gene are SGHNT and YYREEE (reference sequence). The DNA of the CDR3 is TGTGCCAGCAGCTTTACAGGGAACACTGAAGCTATCTTT. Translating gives CASSFTGNTEAIF.

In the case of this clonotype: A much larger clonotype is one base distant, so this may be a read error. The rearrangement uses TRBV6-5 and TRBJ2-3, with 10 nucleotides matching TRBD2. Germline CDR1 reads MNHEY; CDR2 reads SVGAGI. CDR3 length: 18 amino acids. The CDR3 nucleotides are TGTGCCAGCAGATCTCTAACTAGCGGGAAAAGGGGCACAGATGCGCAGTATTTT. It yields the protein CASRSLTSGKRGTDAQYF.

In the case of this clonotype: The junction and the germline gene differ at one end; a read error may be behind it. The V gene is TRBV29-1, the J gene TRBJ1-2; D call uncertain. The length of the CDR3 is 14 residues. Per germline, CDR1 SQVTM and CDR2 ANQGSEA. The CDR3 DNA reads TGCAGCGTTAATATCGGGGTCCGAGGCTATGGTTACACCTTC. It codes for CSVNIGVRGYGYTF.

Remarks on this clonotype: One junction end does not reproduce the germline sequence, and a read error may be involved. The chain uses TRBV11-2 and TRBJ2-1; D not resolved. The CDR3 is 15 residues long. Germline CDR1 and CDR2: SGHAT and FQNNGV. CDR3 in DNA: TGTGCCAGCAGCTTAGAAGGCACCCTTAGGAATGTGCAGTTCTTC. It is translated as CASSLEGTLRNVQFF.

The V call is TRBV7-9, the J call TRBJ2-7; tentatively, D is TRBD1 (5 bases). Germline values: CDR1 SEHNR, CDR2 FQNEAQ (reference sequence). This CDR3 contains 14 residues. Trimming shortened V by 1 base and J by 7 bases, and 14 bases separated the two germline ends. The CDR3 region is CASSLGGRGAEQYF. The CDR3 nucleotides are TGTGCCAGCAGCTTAGGAGGAAGGGGCGCAGAGCAGTACTTC. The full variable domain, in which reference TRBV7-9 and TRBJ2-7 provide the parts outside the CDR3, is DTGVSQNPRHKITKRGQNVTFRCDPISEHNRLYWYRQTLGQGPEFLTYFQNEAQLEKSRLLSDRFSAERPKGSFSTLEIQRTEQGDSAMYLCASSLGGRGAEQYFGPGTRLTVT.

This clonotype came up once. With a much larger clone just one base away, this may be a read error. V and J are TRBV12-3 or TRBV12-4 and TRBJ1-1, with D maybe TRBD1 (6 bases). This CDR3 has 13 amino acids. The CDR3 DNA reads TGTGTCAGCAGAAATACAGGGAGGACTGAAGCTTTCTTT. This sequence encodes CVSRNTGRTEAFF.

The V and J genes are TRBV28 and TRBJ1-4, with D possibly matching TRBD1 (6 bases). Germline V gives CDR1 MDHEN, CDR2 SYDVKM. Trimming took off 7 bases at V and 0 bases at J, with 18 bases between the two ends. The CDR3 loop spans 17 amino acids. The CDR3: CASTGDLLYTTNEKLFF. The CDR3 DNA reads TGTGCCAGCACAGGGGACCTACTATATACAACTAATGAAAAACTGTTTTTT. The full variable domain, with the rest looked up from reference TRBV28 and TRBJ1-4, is DVKVTQSSRYLVKRTGEKVFLECVQDMDHENMFWYRQDPGLGLRLIYFSYDVKMKEKGDIPEGYSVSREKKERFSLILESASTNQTSMYLCASTGDLLYTTNEKLFFGSGTQLSVL.

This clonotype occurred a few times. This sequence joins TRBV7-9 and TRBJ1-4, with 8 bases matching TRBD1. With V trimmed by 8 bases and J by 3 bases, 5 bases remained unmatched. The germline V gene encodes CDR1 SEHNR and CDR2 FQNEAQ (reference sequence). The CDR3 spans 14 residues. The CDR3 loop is CASGGQGPNEKLFF. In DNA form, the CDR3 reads TGTGCCAGCGGAGGACAGGGACCTAATGAAAAACTGTTTTTT.

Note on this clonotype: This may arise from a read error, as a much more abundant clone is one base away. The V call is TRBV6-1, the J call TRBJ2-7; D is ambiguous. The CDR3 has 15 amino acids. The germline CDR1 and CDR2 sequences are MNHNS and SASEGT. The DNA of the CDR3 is TGTGCCAGCACTGAATTAAGCCGAAGGTGGAACGAGCAGTACTTC. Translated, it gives CASTELSRRWNEQYF.

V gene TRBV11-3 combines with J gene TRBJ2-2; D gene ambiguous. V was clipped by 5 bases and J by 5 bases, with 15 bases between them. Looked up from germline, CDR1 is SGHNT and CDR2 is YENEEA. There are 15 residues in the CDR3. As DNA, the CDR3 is TGTGCCAGCAGCCCTAGGGCTTCTAAGACCGGGGAGCTGTTTTTT. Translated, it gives CASSPRASKTGELFF.

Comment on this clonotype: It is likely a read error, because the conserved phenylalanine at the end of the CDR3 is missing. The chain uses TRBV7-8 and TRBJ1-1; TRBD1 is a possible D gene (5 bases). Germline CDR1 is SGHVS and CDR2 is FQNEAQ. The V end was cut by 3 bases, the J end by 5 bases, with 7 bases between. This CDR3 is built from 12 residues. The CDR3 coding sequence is TGTGCCAGCAGCTTGGGGGTAACTGAAGCTTTCATT. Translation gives CASSLGVTEAFI.

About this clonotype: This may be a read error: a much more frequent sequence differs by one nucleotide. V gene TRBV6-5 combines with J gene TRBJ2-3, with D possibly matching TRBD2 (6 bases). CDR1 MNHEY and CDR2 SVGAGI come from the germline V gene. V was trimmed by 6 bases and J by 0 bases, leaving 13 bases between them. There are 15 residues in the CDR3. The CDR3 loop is CASSSREVSTDTQYF. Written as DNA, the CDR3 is TGTGCCAGCAGCAGTAGGGAGGTCAGCACAGATACGCAGTATTTT.

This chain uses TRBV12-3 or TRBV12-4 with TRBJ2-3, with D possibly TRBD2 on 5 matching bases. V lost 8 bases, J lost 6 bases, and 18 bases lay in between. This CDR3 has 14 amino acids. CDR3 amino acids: CASGWGAPVDTQYF. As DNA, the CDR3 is TGTGCCAGCGGTTGGGGAGCCCCTGTGGATACGCAGTATTTT.

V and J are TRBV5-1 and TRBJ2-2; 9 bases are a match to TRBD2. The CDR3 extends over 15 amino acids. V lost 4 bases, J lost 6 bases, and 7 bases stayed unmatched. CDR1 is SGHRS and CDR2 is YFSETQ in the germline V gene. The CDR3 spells CASSGSGRGAGELFF. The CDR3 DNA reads TGCGCCAGCAGCGGTAGCGGGAGAGGGGCCGGGGAGCTGTTTTTT.

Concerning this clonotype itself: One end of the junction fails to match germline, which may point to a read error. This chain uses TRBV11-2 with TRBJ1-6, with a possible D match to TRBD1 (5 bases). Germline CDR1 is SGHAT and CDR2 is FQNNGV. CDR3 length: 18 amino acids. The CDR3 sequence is CASSFVEWGRRGCSPLHF. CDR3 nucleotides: TGTGCCAGCAGCTTTGTTGAATGGGGCAGAAGAGGTTGTTCACCCCTCCATTTT. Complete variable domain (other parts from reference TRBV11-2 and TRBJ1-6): EAGVAQSPRYKIIEKRQSVAFWCNPISGHATLYWYQQILGQGPKLLIQFQNNGVVDDSQLPKDRFSAERLKGVDSTLKIQPAKLEDSAVYLCASSFVEWGRRGCSPLHFGNGTRLTVT.

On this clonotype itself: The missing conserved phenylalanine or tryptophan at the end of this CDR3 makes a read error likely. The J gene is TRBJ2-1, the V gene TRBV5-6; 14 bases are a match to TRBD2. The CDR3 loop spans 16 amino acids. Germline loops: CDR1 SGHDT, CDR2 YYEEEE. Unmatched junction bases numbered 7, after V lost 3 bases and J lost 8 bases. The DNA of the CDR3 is TGTGCCAGCAGCTACAGACTAGCGGGAGGGGTCCATGAGCAGTTCTGC. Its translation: CASSYRLAGGVHEQFC.

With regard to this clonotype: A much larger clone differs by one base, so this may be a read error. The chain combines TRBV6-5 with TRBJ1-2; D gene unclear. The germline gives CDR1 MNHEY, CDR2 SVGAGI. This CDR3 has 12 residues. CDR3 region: CVLNQEPYGYTF. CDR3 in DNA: TGTGTCCTGAACCAAGAACCCTATGGCTACACCTTC.

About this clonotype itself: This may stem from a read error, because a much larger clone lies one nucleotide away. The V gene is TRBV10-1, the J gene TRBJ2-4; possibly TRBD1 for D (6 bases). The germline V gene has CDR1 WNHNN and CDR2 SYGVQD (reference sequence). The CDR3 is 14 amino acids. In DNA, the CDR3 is TGCACCAGCAGTGAGGACAGCATGGGAAACATTCAGTACTTC. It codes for CTSSEDSMGNIQYF.

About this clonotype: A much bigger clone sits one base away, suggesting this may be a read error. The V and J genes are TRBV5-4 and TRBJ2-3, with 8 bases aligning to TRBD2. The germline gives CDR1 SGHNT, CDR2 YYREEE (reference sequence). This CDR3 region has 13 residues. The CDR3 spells CVSSSPLAGGRYF. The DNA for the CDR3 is TGTGTCAGCAGCTCGCCGCTAGCGGGTGGAAGGTATTTT.

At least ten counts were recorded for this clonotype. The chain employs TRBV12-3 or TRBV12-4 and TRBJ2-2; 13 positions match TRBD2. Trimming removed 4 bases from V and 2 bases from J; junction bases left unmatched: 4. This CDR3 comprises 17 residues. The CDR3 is CASSSRLAGGNTGELFF. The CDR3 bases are TGTGCCAGCAGTTCGAGACTAGCGGGAGGTAACACCGGGGAGCTGTTTTTT.

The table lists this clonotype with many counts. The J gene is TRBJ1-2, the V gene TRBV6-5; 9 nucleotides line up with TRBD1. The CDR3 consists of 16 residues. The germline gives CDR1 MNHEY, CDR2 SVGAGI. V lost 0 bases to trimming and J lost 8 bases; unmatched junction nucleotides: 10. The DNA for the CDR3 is TGTGCCAGCAGTTACTCTAGGGACAGGGAGGGGGCCGGCTACACCTTC. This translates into CASSYSRDREGAGYTF.

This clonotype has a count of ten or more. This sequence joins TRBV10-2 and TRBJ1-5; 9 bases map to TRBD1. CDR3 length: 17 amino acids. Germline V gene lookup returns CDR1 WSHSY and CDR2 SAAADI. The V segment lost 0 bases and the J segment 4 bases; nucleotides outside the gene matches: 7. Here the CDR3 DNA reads TGCGCCAGCAGTGAGTCGGGCGGGACAGGGATGAATCAGCCCCAGCATTTT. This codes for CASSESGGTGMNQPQHF.

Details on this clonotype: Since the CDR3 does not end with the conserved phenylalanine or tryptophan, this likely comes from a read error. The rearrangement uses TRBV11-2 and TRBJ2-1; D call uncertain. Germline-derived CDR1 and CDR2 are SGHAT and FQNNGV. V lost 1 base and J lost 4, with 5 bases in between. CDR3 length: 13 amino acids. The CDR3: CASSLGKYNEQFS. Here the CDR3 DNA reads TGTGCCAGCAGCTTAGGAAAGTACAATGAGCAGTTCTCC.

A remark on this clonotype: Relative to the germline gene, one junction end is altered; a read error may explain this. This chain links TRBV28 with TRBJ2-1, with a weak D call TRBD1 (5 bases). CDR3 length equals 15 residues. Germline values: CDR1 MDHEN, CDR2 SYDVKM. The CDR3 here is CASTAGIELYDEQFF. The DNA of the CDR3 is TGTGCCAGCACTGCAGGGATTGAGCTCTACGATGAGCAGTTCTTC.